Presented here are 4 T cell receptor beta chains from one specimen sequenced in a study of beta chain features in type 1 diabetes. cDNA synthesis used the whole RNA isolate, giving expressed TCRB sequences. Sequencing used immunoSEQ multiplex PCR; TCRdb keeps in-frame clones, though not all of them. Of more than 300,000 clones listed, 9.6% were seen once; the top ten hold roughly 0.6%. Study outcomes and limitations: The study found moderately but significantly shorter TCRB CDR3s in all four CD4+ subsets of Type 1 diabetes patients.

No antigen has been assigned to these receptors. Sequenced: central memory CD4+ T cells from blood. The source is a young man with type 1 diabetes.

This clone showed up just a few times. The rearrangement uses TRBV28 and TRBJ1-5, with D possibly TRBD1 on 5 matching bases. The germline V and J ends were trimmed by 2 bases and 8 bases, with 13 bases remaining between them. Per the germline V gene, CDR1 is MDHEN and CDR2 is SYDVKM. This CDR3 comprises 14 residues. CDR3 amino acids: CASSLEPGAKPQHF. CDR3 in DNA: TGTGCCAGCAGTTTAGAGCCCGGGGCCAAGCCCCAGCATTTT.

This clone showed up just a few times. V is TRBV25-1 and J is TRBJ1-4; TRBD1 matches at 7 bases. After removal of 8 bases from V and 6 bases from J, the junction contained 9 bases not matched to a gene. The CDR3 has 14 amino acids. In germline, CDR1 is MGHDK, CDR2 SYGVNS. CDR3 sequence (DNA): TGTGCCAGCCTTTCCGCAGGGGGGGATGAAAAACTGTTTTTT. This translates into CASLSAGGDEKLFF. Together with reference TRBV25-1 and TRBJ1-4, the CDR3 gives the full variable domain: EADIYQTPRYLVIGTGKKITLECSQTMGHDKMYWYQQDPGMELHLIHYSYGVNSTEKGDLSSESTVSRIRTEHFPLTLESARPSHTSQYLCASLSAGGDEKLFFGSGTQLSVL.

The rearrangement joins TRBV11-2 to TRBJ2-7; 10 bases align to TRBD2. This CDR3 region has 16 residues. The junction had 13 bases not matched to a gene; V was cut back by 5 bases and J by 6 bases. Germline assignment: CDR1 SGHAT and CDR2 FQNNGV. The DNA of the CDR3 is TGTGCCAGCAGCCCTCTTTCTAGCGGGAGTTGGTCCGAGCAGTACTTC. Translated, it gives CASSPLSSGSWSEQYF.

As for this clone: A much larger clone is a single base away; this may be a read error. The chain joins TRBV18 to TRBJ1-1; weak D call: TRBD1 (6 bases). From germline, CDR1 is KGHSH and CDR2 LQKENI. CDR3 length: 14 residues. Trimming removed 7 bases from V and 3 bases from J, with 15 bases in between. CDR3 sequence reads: CASLPPGVHTEAFF. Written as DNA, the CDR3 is TGTGCCAGCTTACCGCCAGGGGTGCACACTGAAGCTTTCTTT.